This entry lists 11 T cell receptor beta chains sequenced from one sample in a study of cytomegalovirus exposure and HLA in healthy donors. The PCR contained 60 Vbeta and 13 Jbeta primers. Measured with immunoSEQ multiplex PCR; TCRdb has only the in-frame clones, and not every one. The profile shows about 120,000 clones, roughly 80% of them singletons. The sample consisted of PBMCs. The receptor set was obtained from a female donor in good health and CMV-seropositive.

The rearrangement joins TRBV6-5 to TRBJ2-1, with D maybe TRBD2 (5 bases). V was shortened by 7 bases and J by 2 bases, with 15 bases between the two germline ends. The CDR3 has 15 residues. CDR1 is MNHEY and CDR2 is SVGAGI in the germline V gene. CDR3 DNA sequence: TGTGCCAGCACCATAAGCGGTGGGGCCTACAATGAGCAGTTCTTC. It translates to CASTISGGAYNEQFF.

V is TRBV27 and J is TRBJ2-1, with D perhaps matching TRBD1 (6 bases). Trimming left V 2 bases short and J 8 bases short, with 13 bases between. CDR1 is MNHEY and CDR2 is SMNVEV in the germline V gene (reference sequence). This CDR3 region has 14 residues. Written as DNA, the CDR3 is TGTGCCAGCAGTTTACCCCTCAGGGGCGATGAGCAGTTCTTC. It is translated as CASSLPLRGDEQFF.

The V and J genes are TRBV19 and TRBJ1-2; TRBD1 might be the D (5 bases). The CDR3 covers 16 residues. Trimming removed 3 bases from V and 0 bases from J, with 14 bases in between. In germline, CDR1 is LNHDA, CDR2 SQIVND (reference sequence). The CDR3 loop is CASSIAGTGANYGYTF. DNA for the CDR3: TGTGCCAGTAGTATCGCAGGGACTGGAGCTAACTATGGCTACACCTTC. Combining the CDR3 with reference TRBV19 and TRBJ1-2 gives the whole variable domain DGGITQSPKYLFRKEGQNVTLSCEQNLNHDAMYWYRQDPGQGLRLIYYSQIVNDFQKGDIAEGYSVSREKKESFPLTVTSAQKNPTAFYLCASSIAGTGANYGYTFGSGTRLTVV.

This chain connects TRBV14 to TRBJ1-1, with D perhaps TRBD1 (5 bases). Germline CDR1 is SGHDN and CDR2 is FVKESK. Trimming stripped 3 bases from V and 4 bases from J, with 12 bases between. The CDR3 runs 14 residues. Here the CDR3 DNA reads TGTGCCAGCAGCCACCCAGGGAGGGCCACTGAAGCTTTCTTT. Its translation: CASSHPGRATEAFF.

The sample holds one count of this clone. This rearrangement joins TRBV18 to TRBJ1-2, with TRBD1 identical over 9 bases. With 5 bases clipped from V and 7 bases from J, the junction kept 11 bases outside the gene matches. There are 15 residues in the CDR3. CDR1 is KGHSH, CDR2 LQKENI, per germline. The CDR3 sequence is CASSTTQGASVGYTF. CDR3 nucleotides: TGTGCCAGCTCAACAACACAGGGGGCGAGTGTTGGCTACACCTTC. Complete variable domain (other parts from reference TRBV18 and TRBJ1-2): NAGVMQNPRHLVRRRGQEARLRCSPMKGHSHVYWYRQLPEEGLKFMVYLQKENIIDESGMPKERFSAEFPKEGPSILRIQQVVRGDSAAYFCASSTTQGASVGYTFGSGTRLTVV.

This chain connects TRBV19 to TRBJ2-7, with D maybe TRBD1 (6 bases). This CDR3 spans 16 amino acids. Trimming left V 3 bases short and J 4 bases short, with 19 bases between. Per germline, CDR1 LNHDA and CDR2 SQIVND (reference sequence). CDR3 DNA: TGTGCCAGTAGTATTGGCGAAGGGGGAGTTCCTTACGAGCAGTACTTC. This encodes CASSIGEGGVPYEQYF.

The chain combines TRBV20-1 with TRBJ1-1; no clear D. V was pared by 2 bases and J by 5 bases, with 6 bases between. Germline loops: CDR1 DFQATT, CDR2 SNEGSKA (reference sequence). CDR3 length: 11 amino acids. The CDR3 region is CSARRETEAFF. The CDR3 DNA is TGCAGTGCTAGACGAGAGACTGAAGCTTTCTTT.

This sequence joins TRBV18 and TRBJ1-1; maybe TRBD1 (5 bases). With 0 bases removed from V and 6 bases from J, the gap between germline ends came to 11 bases. Germline loops: CDR1 KGHSH, CDR2 LQKENI. The CDR3 runs 14 residues. The CDR3 DNA reads TGTGCCAGCTCACCACCGGTCGTACAGGCTGAAGCTTTCTTT. This gives the protein CASSPPVVQAEAFF.

The rearrangement uses TRBV6-1 and TRBJ1-2; D is undetermined. The ends were cut back, 0 bases at V and 5 bases at J, with 19 bases in the middle. Germline V gives CDR1 MNHNS, CDR2 SASEGT. The length of the CDR3 is 17 residues. In DNA form, the CDR3 reads TGTGCCAGCAGTGAAGCCACGAGCCGGGTGCGACGGTATGGCTACACCTTC. Translating gives CASSEATSRVRRYGYTF.

Comment on this clone: An end of the junction does not agree with germline; a read error may underlie this. The chain employs TRBV6-1 and TRBJ2-7; 9 bases are a match to TRBD1. Germline CDR1 reads MNHNS; CDR2 reads SASEGT. The CDR3 is made up of 14 amino acids. CDR3 nucleotide sequence: TGTGCCAGCAGCGAAGACAGGGGGGCCAGAGGGCAGTACTTC. It encodes CASSEDRGARGQYF.

The J gene is TRBJ1-1, the V gene TRBV5-1; 7 bases align to TRBD1. Unmatched junction bases numbered 8, after V lost 4 bases and J lost 5 bases. The CDR3 has 14 amino acids. Germline loops: CDR1 SGHRS, CDR2 YFSETQ. As DNA, the CDR3 is TGCGCCAGCAGCGAAGCCCCACAGGGGACTGAAGCTTTCTTT. Its translation: CASSEAPQGTEAFF.